Listed here are 18 T cell receptor beta chains from one sample, sequenced in a study of Ad26.COV2.S vaccination and SARS-CoV-2 variants. Treatment: some 19 received Ad26.COV2.S at low or high dose, single or two shots; 5 received placebo; per-sample allocation not given. Sampling occurred on day 63 after the first vaccine or placebo injection. Profiling relied on immunoSEQ multiplex PCR, and the TCRdb table lists in-frame clones only, not all of them. The data show approximately 500,000 clones, roughly 85% seen once. The sample in question was peripheral blood, obtained in a trial of Ad26.COV2.S vaccine versus placebo. These receptors all come from a person aged 18-60 years who received the Ad26.COV2.S COVID-19 vaccine or a placebo.

V is TRBV27 and J is TRBJ1-2; unclear D gene. Per the germline V gene, CDR1 is MNHEY and CDR2 is SMNVEV (reference sequence). CDR3 length: 13 residues. V lost 0 bases, J lost 2 bases, and 4 bases lay in between. The CDR3 loop reads CASSLSKNYGYTF. CDR3 DNA sequence: TGTGCCAGCAGTTTATCGAAAAACTATGGCTACACCTTC.

This clone has just a few counts. The chain carries TRBV11-2 and TRBJ2-1; 12 nucleotides align to TRBD2. This CDR3 contains 17 residues. With V trimmed by 4 bases and J by 4 bases, 8 bases remained unmatched. In germline, CDR1 is SGHAT, CDR2 FQNNGV. The CDR3 loop reads CASSSIRTSGIYNEQFF. CDR3 in DNA: TGTGCCAGCAGCTCAATCAGGACTAGCGGGATATACAATGAGCAGTTCTTC.

V usage is TRBV19 and J usage is TRBJ2-2; possibly TRBD2 for D (6 bases). Germline CDR1 is LNHDA and CDR2 is SQIVND (reference sequence). The ends were cut back, 7 bases at V and 1 base at J, with 10 bases in the middle. The CDR3 has 14 residues. This CDR3 is CASNRDLNTGELFF. The CDR3 coding sequence is TGTGCCAGTAACCGGGACTTGAACACCGGGGAGCTGTTTTTT.

J is TRBJ1-5 and V is TRBV28; TRBD1 is a possible D gene (5 bases). The CDR3 totals 13 residues. The V end lost 2 bases, the J end lost 14 bases, and 16 bases lay between the germline ends. Germline values: CDR1 MDHEN, CDR2 SYDVKM. The CDR3 sequence: CASSLGAPGLEHF. DNA of the CDR3: TGTGCCAGCAGTTTAGGGGCCCCGGGGCTGGAGCATTTT.

In DNA form, the CDR3 reads TGTGCCAGCAGTATCCCCCCAGCCCAAGAGACCCAGTACTTC. Its translation: CASSIPPAQETQYF. The genes are TRBV28 and TRBJ2-5; D ambiguous. The V gene lost 5 bases and the J gene lost 1 base, with 11 bases spanning the gap. The V gene's germline CDR1 is MDHEN and CDR2 SYDVKM. There are 14 residues in the CDR3.

This chain joins TRBV30 and TRBJ2-5, with TRBD2 identical over 14 bases. The ends lost 1 base at V and 4 bases at J; junction bases unmatched: 14. The length of the CDR3 is 19 residues. Germline assignment: CDR1 GTSNPN and CDR2 SVGIG (reference sequence). CDR3 nucleotide sequence: TGTGCCTGGAGTGAAACGGGACTAGCGGGAGTCGCAGCTACAGAGACCCAGTACTTC. Amino acids: CAWSETGLAGVAATETQYF.

This clone occurred once. The genes are TRBV19 and TRBJ1-3, with a weak D call TRBD1 (5 bases). This CDR3 region has 14 residues. V shed 8 bases and J shed 4 bases, with 15 bases lying between them. Germline CDR1 reads LNHDA; CDR2 reads SQIVND (reference sequence). The CDR3 is CASGAYSAGNTIYF. The CDR3 region has the DNA TGTGCCAGTGGGGCCTACAGCGCCGGAAACACCATATATTTT.

The chain is built from TRBV28 and TRBJ1-1, with D possibly being TRBD1 (6 bases). Germline V gene data show CDR1 as MDHEN and CDR2 as SYDVKM. Between the trimmed V and J ends, which lost 0 bases and 4 bases, there was a span of 21 bases. The CDR3 loop spans 18 amino acids. This CDR3 reads CASSLWPRGARPGTEAFF. DNA of the CDR3: TGTGCCAGCAGTTTATGGCCCCGGGGGGCTCGTCCTGGCACTGAAGCTTTCTTT.

The chain uses TRBV14 and TRBJ2-2; possible D gene TRBD2, 6 bases. Looked up from germline, CDR1 is SGHDN and CDR2 is FVKESK. The germline V and J ends were trimmed by 4 bases and 2 bases, with 17 bases remaining between them. This CDR3 has 17 amino acids. CDR3 loop: CASSPRKSGLNTGELFF. CDR3 nucleotide sequence: TGTGCCAGCAGCCCTAGAAAATCGGGACTTAACACCGGGGAGCTGTTTTTT.

This CDR3 is CASSSIGTAYEQYF. CDR3 bases: TGTGCCAGCAGCTCGATAGGGACAGCCTACGAGCAGTACTTC. The chain carries TRBV5-6 and TRBJ2-7; 7 bases are shared with TRBD1. This CDR3 contains 14 residues. CDR1 is SGHDT, CDR2 YYEEEE, per germline. Unmatched junction bases numbered 5, after V lost 3 bases and J lost 2 bases.

The chain is built from TRBV24-1 and TRBJ1-2; D is uncertain. CDR3 length: 11 amino acids. V was trimmed by 6 bases and J by 7 bases, leaving 8 bases between them. Germline V gene lookup returns CDR1 KGHDR and CDR2 SFDVKD. Written as DNA, the CDR3 is TGTGCCACCAGTTCCGCAGGTGGCTACACCTTC. This gives the protein CATSSAGGYTF.

In the case of this clone: In the same sample, other DNA sequences code for this CDR3. This chain uses TRBV5-6 with TRBJ2-7; possibly TRBD2 for D (6 bases). The germline gives CDR1 SGHDT, CDR2 YYEEEE. This CDR3 region has 14 residues. Trimming took 4 bases from V and 1 from J, leaving 12 bases between them. CDR3 nucleotide sequence: TGTGCCAGCAGCCTGGGACTTGGATCCTACGAGCAGTACTTC. Protein: CASSLGLGSYEQYF.

The gene calls are TRBV2 and TRBJ2-5, with D tentatively TRBD1 (5 bases). In germline, CDR1 is SNHLY, CDR2 FYNNEI. The CDR3 spans 15 residues. The V end lost 8 bases, the J end lost 5 bases, and 21 bases lay between the germline ends. CDR3 in amino acids: CASFRQPRSYETQYF. The CDR3, as DNA: TGTGCCAGCTTCAGACAGCCTCGGAGTTACGAGACCCAGTACTTC.

The chain has TRBV28 and TRBJ1-5; D may be TRBD1 (5 bases). Germline V gene sequence: CDR1 MDHEN, CDR2 SYDVKM. Trimming shortened V by 2 bases and J by 1 base, and 9 bases separated the two germline ends. CDR3 length: 15 amino acids. The CDR3 DNA is TGTGCCAGCAGTTTAGAGGGGAAAAGCAATCAGCCCCAGCATTTT. It yields the protein CASSLEGKSNQPQHF.

The chain recombines TRBV5-4 with TRBJ1-2, with unresolved D. This CDR3 spans 14 amino acids. Germline-derived CDR1 and CDR2 are SGHNT and YYREEE (reference sequence). V was clipped by 4 bases and J by 2 bases, with 12 bases between them. CDR3 amino acids: CASSRTTGNYGYTF. CDR3 nucleotide sequence: TGTGCCAGCAGCCGAACCACCGGGAACTATGGCTACACCTTC.

The chain employs TRBV6-5 and TRBJ2-7, with 9 bases identical to TRBD1. The CDR3 spans 15 residues. Germline loops: CDR1 MNHEY, CDR2 SVGAGI. V shed 4 bases and J 6 bases; nucleotides not matched to a gene: 10. In nucleotides, the CDR3 is TGTGCCAGCAGTTCTACCGGGACAGGGTTATCCGAGCAGTACTTC. This sequence encodes CASSSTGTGLSEQYF.

This clone came up a few times. Here the CDR3 DNA reads TGTGCCAGCATGACAGTGAACACCGGGGAGCTGTTTTTT. Its protein product is CASMTVNTGELFF. The chain is built from TRBV12-3 or TRBV12-4 and TRBJ2-2, with a weak D call TRBD1 (5 bases). The CDR3 has 13 residues. Trimming shortened V by 7 bases and J by 1 base, and 7 bases separated the two germline ends.

J is TRBJ2-6 and V is TRBV27, with D perhaps TRBD1 (5 bases). V lost 8 bases, J lost 0 bases, and 14 bases lay in between. The CDR3 runs to 16 residues. Per the germline V gene, CDR1 is MNHEY and CDR2 is SMNVEV (reference sequence). DNA of the CDR3: TGTGCCAGCGGCGCAGGGATATTCTCTGGGGCCAACGTCCTGACTTTC. Protein: CASGAGIFSGANVLTF.